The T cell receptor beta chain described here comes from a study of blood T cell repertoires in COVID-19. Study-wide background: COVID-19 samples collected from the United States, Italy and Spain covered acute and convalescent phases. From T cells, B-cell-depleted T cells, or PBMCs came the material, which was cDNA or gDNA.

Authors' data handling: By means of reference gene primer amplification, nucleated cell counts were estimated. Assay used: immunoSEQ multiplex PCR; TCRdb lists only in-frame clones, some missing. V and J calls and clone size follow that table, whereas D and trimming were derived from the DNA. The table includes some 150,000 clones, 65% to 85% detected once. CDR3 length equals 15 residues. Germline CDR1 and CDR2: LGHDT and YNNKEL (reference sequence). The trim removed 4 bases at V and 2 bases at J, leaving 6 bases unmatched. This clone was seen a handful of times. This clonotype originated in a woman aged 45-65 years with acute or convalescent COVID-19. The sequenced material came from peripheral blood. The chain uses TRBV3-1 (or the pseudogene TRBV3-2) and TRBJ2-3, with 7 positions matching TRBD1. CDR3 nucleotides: TGTGCCAGCAGCCGCCGGGACAGCTACACAGATACGCAGTATTTT. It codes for CASSRRDSYTDTQYF.